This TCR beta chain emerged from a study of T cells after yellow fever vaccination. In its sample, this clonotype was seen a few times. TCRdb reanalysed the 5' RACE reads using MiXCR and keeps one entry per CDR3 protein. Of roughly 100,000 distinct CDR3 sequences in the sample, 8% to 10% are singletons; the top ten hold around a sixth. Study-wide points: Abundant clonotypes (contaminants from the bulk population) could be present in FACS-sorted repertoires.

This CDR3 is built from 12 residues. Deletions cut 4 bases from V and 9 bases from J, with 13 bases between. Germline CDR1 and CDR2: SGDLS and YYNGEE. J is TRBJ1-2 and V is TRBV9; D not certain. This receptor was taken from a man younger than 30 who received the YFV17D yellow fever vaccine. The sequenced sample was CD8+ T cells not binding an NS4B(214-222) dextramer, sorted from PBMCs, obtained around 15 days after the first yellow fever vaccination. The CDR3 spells CASSLSAVSYTF. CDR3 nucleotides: TGTGCCAGCAGCCTAAGCGCCGTAAGCTACACCTTC.